This TCR beta chain was observed in a study of coeliac disease. TCRdb's copy holds only in-frame clones and misses some; the assay was immunoSEQ multiplex PCR. The table records about 4,700 clones, about 65% of them present only once. This clone was detected only a few times. Trimming took 4 bases from V and 6 from J; bases not matched to a gene: 9. CDR1 and CDR2 (germline): LGHNA, YSLEER. There are 15 residues in the CDR3. Material for sequencing was lamina propria lymphocytes from the gut. This TCR came from a woman aged 65 to 85 with celiac disease. This sequence joins TRBV4-3 and TRBJ1-2; 9 nucleotides line up with TRBD1. The CDR3 DNA sequence: TGCGCCAGCAGCCGTACCGGGACAGGGTCGGATGGCTACACCTTC. Encoded protein: CASSRTGTGSDGYTF.